The 18 T cell receptor beta chains below were found in one sample sequenced in a study of regulatory T cells in long-lasting Graves disease (dated by TCRdb to 2020 to 2022). The meaning of the sample's time point label: newly diagnosed GD, antithyroid drugs for less than 3 months. For both TCR sequencing and RNA sequencing, RNA was extracted from PBMCs using TRIzol. The library was built by means of multiplex PCR. The instrument was an Illumina HiSeq 4000. iRepertoire HTBI primers and Arm-PCR amplification of CDR3 regions were used to construct TCR beta libraries. Starting from the raw public reads, TCRdb applied fastp trimming at Q25, assembled clones with MiXCR and retained in-frame beta chains. Rows are unified per CDR3 protein, each entry keeping the most common DNA and genes. This sample is represented by almost 450,000 distinct CDR3 sequences; about 15% of them were singletons. The leading ten clones occupy around 11% of the sample.

These data also featured in a second study, about T cells in Graves' hyperthyroidism and ophthalmopathy.

The input for sequencing was peripheral blood mononuclear cells (PBMCs), taken at new diagnosis, from a patient treated with antithyroid drugs. The source of these receptors is a woman aged 25 to 39 with Graves disease. Donor details come from another sample of the same person, matched by shared clones.

In this sample, this clonotype turned up many times. The chain couples TRBV7-2 to TRBJ2-5; D remains ambiguous. V lost 5 bases, J lost 2 bases, and 12 bases lay in between. CDR1 and CDR2 from the germline V gene are SGHTA and FQGNSA. The CDR3 runs 14 residues. CDR3 in amino acids: CASSIEVGQETQYF. CDR3 coding DNA: TGTGCCAGCAGCATCGAGGTGGGGCAAGAGACCCAGTACTTC. The variable domain in full, with the rest retrieved from reference TRBV7-2 and TRBJ2-5, is GAGVSQSPSNKVTEKGKDVELRCDPISGHTALYWYRQSLGQGLEFLIYFQGNSAPDKSGLPSDRFSAERTGGSVSTLTIQRTQQEDSAVYLCASSIEVGQETQYFGPGTRLLVL.

This clonotype was seen more than once but under ten times. This CDR3 is CSARGVRSGSHQETQYF. In DNA form, the CDR3 reads TGCAGTGCTAGAGGAGTTAGGAGCGGGAGCCACCAAGAGACCCAGTACTTC. The rearrangement uses TRBV20-1 and TRBJ2-5, with TRBD2 matching 8 bases. With 1 base clipped from V and 0 bases from J, the junction kept 10 bases outside the gene matches. Germline assignment: CDR1 DFQATT and CDR2 SNEGSKA (reference sequence). CDR3 length equals 17 residues.

This clonotype was detected many times. The CDR3 nucleotides are TGCAGTGCTAGTGGGAGGGGGGCCTCCTACGAGCAGTACTTC. Its protein is CSASGRGASYEQYF. This chain uses TRBV20-1 with TRBJ2-7, with D perhaps TRBD2 (7 bases). Germline V CDR1 and CDR2: DFQATT, SNEGSKA (reference sequence). CDR3 length: 14 residues. Trimming removed 3 bases from V and 0 bases from J, with 12 bases in between.

This clonotype was counted at least ten times. The gene calls are TRBV3-1 and TRBJ1-1, with D tentatively TRBD1 (6 bases). There are 15 residues in the CDR3. Germline CDR1 and CDR2: LGHDT and YNNKEL (reference sequence). Trimming shortened V by 0 bases and J by 2 bases, and 10 bases separated the two germline ends. The CDR3 protein is CASSQEGAPNTEAFF. For the CDR3, the DNA is TGTGCCAGCAGCCAAGAGGGGGCCCCTAACACTGAAGCTTTCTTT.

This clonotype was seen only once. A much larger clone sits a single nucleotide away, making a read error possible. The rearrangement uses TRBV3-1 and TRBJ2-3; D is possibly TRBD1 or TRBD2 (6 bases each). Germline-derived CDR1 and CDR2 are LGHDT and YNNKEL (reference sequence). This CDR3 contains 16 residues. Trimming took 9 bases from V and 13 from J, leaving 32 bases between them. Here the CDR3 DNA reads TGTGCCAGTAGCGAAAGGGGGACTTTACCGGCCGGATTCGAGTATTTT. It is translated as CASSERGTLPAGFEYF.

In this sample, this clonotype turned up many times. The V and J genes are TRBV6-1 and TRBJ2-2; D is unclear. Germline-derived CDR1 and CDR2 are MNHNS and SASEGT. Trimming removed 2 bases at V and 0 bases at J, with 7 bases between. The CDR3 runs to 15 residues. CDR3 protein: CASSEHVANTGELFF. CDR3 nucleotide sequence: TGTGCCAGCAGTGAACACGTCGCGAACACCGGGGAGCTGTTTTTT.

Many counts were recorded for this clonotype. The V gene is TRBV5-6, the J gene TRBJ1-2; maybe TRBD1 (5 bases). CDR1 and CDR2 (germline): SGHDT, YYEEEE. The CDR3 consists of 15 residues. V lost 6 bases and J lost 4, with 19 bases in between. The CDR3 DNA sequence: TGTGCCAGCACTTTTAGTAGACGGGGCCTCTATGGCTACACCTTC. It yields the protein CASTFSRRGLYGYTF.

On this clonotype itself: A much larger clone is a single base away; this may be a read error. V and J are TRBV20-1 and TRBJ1-5; D unclear. This CDR3 is 14 amino acids long. From germline, CDR1 is DFQATT and CDR2 SNEGSKA (reference sequence). CDR3 in DNA: TGCAGTGCTAGTACGGTGGATAGCAGTCAGCCCCAGCATTTT. It translates to CSASTVDSSQPQHF.

The J gene is TRBJ2-1, the V gene TRBV4-1; TRBD1 aligns across 11 bases. Unmatched junction bases numbered 1, after V lost 3 bases and J lost 6 bases. CDR3 size: 14 residues. CDR1 is MGHRA, CDR2 YSYEKL, per germline. In DNA form, the CDR3 reads TGCGCCAGCAGCCAGGGGACAGGGGGCAATGAGCAGTTCTTC. It yields the protein CASSQGTGGNEQFF.

This clonotype was recorded at least ten times. This sequence joins TRBV12-3 or TRBV12-4 and TRBJ2-1; tentatively, D is TRBD2 (5 bases). There are 12 residues in the CDR3. Between the trimmed V and J ends, which lost 6 bases and 7 bases, there was a span of 10 bases. In DNA form, the CDR3 reads TGTGCCAGCAGCCTACTAGGAAATGAGCAGTTCTTC. Protein: CASSLLGNEQFF.

This clonotype was detected ten times or more. The chain uses TRBV30 and TRBJ1-5; no firm D call. This CDR3 is built from 14 residues. V lost 0 bases and J lost 0, with 6 bases in between. Germline CDR1 and CDR2: GTSNPN and SVGIG (reference sequence). In DNA form, the CDR3 reads TGTGCCTGGAGTGTACTGAGTAGCAATCAGCCCCAGCATTTT. Translation gives CAWSVLSSNQPQHF. The whole variable domain, filled in from reference TRBV30 and TRBJ1-5, reads SQTIHQWPATLVQPVGSPLSLECTVEGTSNPNLYWYRQAAGRGLQLLFYSVGIGQISSEVPQNLSASRPQDRQFILSSKKLLLSDSGFYLCAWSVLSSNQPQHFGDGTRLSIL.

This clonotype was recorded many times. V and J are TRBV11-3 and TRBJ2-1; no clear D gene. This CDR3 is built from 13 residues. Germline loops: CDR1 SGHNT, CDR2 YENEEA. Trimming cost V 2 bases and J 7 bases, with 9 bases left between them. This CDR3 is CASSLSVSNEQFF. The CDR3, as DNA: TGTGCCAGCAGCTTATCGGTTTCGAATGAGCAGTTCTTC.

V usage is TRBV20-1 and J usage is TRBJ1-3; TRBD1 is a possible D gene (5 bases). Trimming pared 3 bases from V and 0 bases from J, leaving 6 bases between. CDR3 length: 13 residues. Germline loops: CDR1 DFQATT, CDR2 SNEGSKA (reference sequence). The CDR3 region has the DNA TGCAGTGCTAGTAGGGGCTCTGGAAACACCATATATTTT. Translation gives CSASRGSGNTIYF.

In this sample, this clonotype turned up many times. V gene TRBV20-1 combines with J gene TRBJ1-1; TRBD1 agrees at 8 bases. This CDR3 is built from 15 residues. In germline, CDR1 is DFQATT, CDR2 SNEGSKA (reference sequence). With V trimmed by 3 bases and J by 1 base, 7 bases remained unmatched. This CDR3 reads CSASGLDRGNTEAFF. The CDR3 DNA reads TGCAGTGCTAGCGGCTTAGACAGGGGGAACACTGAAGCTTTCTTT.

This clonotype was seen ten or more times. The chain employs TRBV5-1 and TRBJ2-5; maybe TRBD2 (5 bases). In germline, CDR1 is SGHRS, CDR2 YFSETQ. The CDR3 runs 12 residues. V was cut by 4 bases and J by 1 base, with 5 bases left in between. The CDR3 loop is CASSRGQETQYF. In nucleotides, the CDR3 is TGCGCCAGCAGCCGGGGCCAAGAGACCCAGTACTTC.

In this sample, this clonotype turned up many times. V usage is TRBV5-6 and J usage is TRBJ2-1; TRBD2 matches 10 bases. Looked up from germline, CDR1 is SGHDT and CDR2 is YYEEEE. V dropped 0 bases and J dropped 7; count of bases not matched to a gene: 1. There are 14 residues in the CDR3. CDR3 region: CASSLVSGRNEQFF. The CDR3 region has the DNA TGTGCCAGCAGCTTGGTTAGCGGGAGGAATGAGCAGTTCTTC.

This clonotype was seen at least ten times. The chain employs TRBV7-3 and TRBJ2-2; 14 bases map to TRBD2. Germline lookup yields CDR1 SGHTA and CDR2 FQGTGA. The CDR3 spans 19 residues. The V segment lost 5 bases and the J segment 4 bases; nucleotides outside the gene matches: 12. The CDR3 nucleotides are TGTGCCAGCAGCCCCAAGAGGGGACTAGCGGGAGTCAGCACCGGGGAGCTGTTTTTT. It is translated as CASSPKRGLAGVSTGELFF.

This clonotype was detected only a few times. CDR3 in DNA: TGTGCCAGCGTCTCCCCTGTTGGGACTAGCGGGAGGGGACTACGTAGCTCCTACAATGAGCAGTTCTTC. Protein: CASVSPVGTSGRGLRSSYNEQFF. The genes are TRBV6-1 and TRBJ2-1, with 16 positions matching TRBD2. The junction had 22 bases not matched to a gene; V was cut back by 8 bases and J by 0 bases. Per the germline V gene, CDR1 is MNHNS and CDR2 is SASEGT. CDR3 length: 23 amino acids.